A single sample gave rise to the 5 T cell receptor beta chains below, sequenced in a study of blood T cells in healthy people across ages. With a J-beta primer mix and a sample-barcoded 5' primer, a second PCR ran 7 to 11 cycles. Each CDR3 protein is one row after TCRdb ran MiXCR on the 5' RACE reads. The sample lists around 1.7 million distinct CDR3 sequences; 28% were seen once. The material sequenced was blood. Receptor source: a young woman in good health.

This clonotype was seen more than once but under ten times. This chain uses TRBV20-1 with TRBJ2-3; 9 nucleotides match TRBD2. Germline lookup yields CDR1 DFQATT and CDR2 SNEGSKA (reference sequence). CDR3 size: 15 residues. Trimming removed 3 bases from V and 3 bases from J; junction bases left unmatched: 7. Here the CDR3 DNA reads TGCAGTGCTAGCGTCGCGCTAGCGGGAACAGATACGCAGTATTTT. This gives the protein CSASVALAGTDTQYF.

The chain has TRBV2 and TRBJ2-4, with a possible D match to TRBD1 (5 bases). V lost 2 bases, J lost 2 bases, and 13 bases lay in between. The germline CDR1 and CDR2 sequences are SNHLY and FYNNEI. This CDR3 comprises 16 residues. The DNA for the CDR3 is TGTGCCAGCAGTGAACCAGGGATTGGGTCCAAAAACATTCAGTACTTC. It translates to CASSEPGIGSKNIQYF.

Here the CDR3 reads CASSVDRGGTGELFF. The CDR3 DNA sequence: TGTGCCAGCAGCGTAGACCGGGGGGGCACCGGGGAGCTGTTTTTT. V gene TRBV9 combines with J gene TRBJ2-2; TRBD2 aligns across 8 bases. The CDR3 spans 15 residues. The trim removed 0 bases at V and 4 bases at J, leaving 2 bases unmatched. Germline values: CDR1 SGDLS, CDR2 YYNGEE.

The genes are TRBV20-1 and TRBJ1-1, with D perhaps matching TRBD1 (6 bases). Trimming left V 5 bases short and J 3 bases short, with 13 bases between. The CDR3 spans 13 residues. Germline loops: CDR1 DFQATT, CDR2 SNEGSKA (reference sequence). Here the CDR3 DNA reads TGCAGTGCTGGAGGGGGGATGGACACTGAAGCTTTCTTT. Translating it yields CSAGGGMDTEAFF.

This clonotype turned up a few times. The rearrangement uses TRBV11-2 and TRBJ2-1, with a weak D call TRBD2 (6 bases). This CDR3 has 14 residues. Trimming pared 4 bases from V and 2 bases from J, leaving 9 bases between. CDR1 is SGHAT, CDR2 FQNNGV, per germline. The DNA for the CDR3 is TGTGCCAGCAGCTGGGAGGCCACCTACAATGAGCAGTTCTTC. This sequence encodes CASSWEATYNEQFF.